The 10 T cell receptor beta chains below were found in one sample sequenced in a study of blood T cell repertoires in COVID-19. Sequenced by immunoSEQ multiplex PCR; TCRdb stores in-frame clones only, minus some. The sample holds about 150,000 clones, approximately 80% seen once. Sequenced: PBMCs or T cells enriched from blood (not recorded which). Source of these receptors: a woman aged 45-65 years who had recovered from COVID-19.

This chain uses TRBV7-2 with TRBJ1-1; a possible D gene is TRBD1 (6 bases). V lost 3 bases to trimming and J lost 5 bases, with 19 bases between them. The CDR3 has 16 residues. Per the germline V gene, CDR1 is SGHTA and CDR2 is FQGNSA. The CDR3 loop reads CASSFGSTGLGTEAFF. The CDR3, as DNA: TGTGCCAGCAGCTTCGGATCGACAGGACTAGGGACTGAAGCTTTCTTT.

This chain connects TRBV5-4 to TRBJ2-2; TRBD2 might be the D (6 bases). Germline-derived CDR1 and CDR2 are SGHNT and YYREEE (reference sequence). This CDR3 has 15 residues. V was cut by 0 bases and J by 7 bases, with 13 bases left in between. CDR3 DNA: TGTGCCAGCAGCTTGGGGGGCTTCGGGGGCGGGGAGCTGTTTTTT. Translating gives CASSLGGFGGGELFF.

V gene TRBV6-5 combines with J gene TRBJ2-2, with D possibly TRBD1 on 5 matching bases. Germline CDR1 reads MNHEY; CDR2 reads SVGAGI. The CDR3 has 15 residues. V gave up 7 bases and J gave up 0 bases, with 12 bases separating them. The CDR3 DNA sequence: TGTGCCAGCATGGTAGTAGGGGCGAACACCGGGGAGCTGTTTTTT. Amino acids: CASMVVGANTGELFF.

This chain links TRBV4-1 with TRBJ1-2, with 9 bases identical to TRBD1. This CDR3 contains 14 residues. Trimming cost V 3 bases and J 6 bases; bases outside gene matches: 5. The germline V gene encodes CDR1 MGHRA and CDR2 YSYEKL. In DNA form, the CDR3 reads TGCGCCAGCAGCCACTCCGGGACAGGGAATGGCTACACCTTC. It is translated as CASSHSGTGNGYTF.

This clone has only a few counts. The chain recombines TRBV5-5 with TRBJ1-1, with D tentatively TRBD1 (5 bases). The CDR3 runs 14 residues. Per germline, CDR1 SGHKS and CDR2 YYEKEE (reference sequence). The V end lost 6 bases, the J end lost 8 bases, and 20 bases lay between the germline ends. CDR3 residues: CASNQYFDSREAFF. The CDR3, as DNA: TGTGCCAGCAACCAATACTTTGACAGCCGAGAAGCTTTCTTT.

This clone was counted once. The chain links TRBV5-4 to TRBJ1-4; TRBD1 matches at 7 bases. Germline CDR1 and CDR2: SGHNT and YYREEE (reference sequence). This CDR3 is built from 14 residues. Trimming took 2 bases from V and 6 from J; bases not matched to a gene: 4. The DNA for the CDR3 is TGTGCCAGCAGCTTTCCCGGGACAGATGAAAAACTGTTTTTT. Translation gives CASSFPGTDEKLFF.

This clone has a single count. V and J are TRBV7-9 and TRBJ2-3; 9 nucleotides line up with TRBD1. Losses at the gene ends were 5 bases for V and 5 bases for J; bases not matched to a gene: 5. The CDR3 runs to 14 residues. Per the germline V gene, CDR1 is SEHNR and CDR2 is FQNEAQ (reference sequence). In nucleotides, the CDR3 is TGTGCCAGCAGCCAGGGACAGGGTGGAGATACGCAGTATTTT. It translates to CASSQGQGGDTQYF.

The V and J genes are TRBV3-1 (or the pseudogene TRBV3-2) and TRBJ2-7; TRBD2 agrees at 13 bases. The trim removed 11 bases at V and 9 bases at J, leaving 19 bases unmatched. In germline, CDR1 is LGHDT, CDR2 YNNKEL (reference sequence). The CDR3 totals 16 residues. The CDR3 spells CASRPGPGTSGDGQYF. The CDR3 DNA reads TGTGCCTCCCGACCGGGTCCCGGGACTAGCGGGGACGGGCAGTACTTC.

V usage is TRBV2 and J usage is TRBJ1-5; D remains ambiguous. This CDR3 has 14 residues. The germline V gene encodes CDR1 SNHLY and CDR2 FYNNEI. Trimming took off 3 bases at V and 2 bases at J, with 8 bases between the two ends. CDR3 DNA: TGTGCCAGCAGTGAGGGCTGGGGCAATCAGCCCCAGCATTTT. This sequence encodes CASSEGWGNQPQHF.

This clone was counted a few times. V gene TRBV9 combines with J gene TRBJ1-3; the D is unclear. CDR3 length: 13 residues. The V end lost 3 bases, the J end lost 4 bases, and 8 bases lay between the germline ends. Looked up from germline, CDR1 is SGDLS and CDR2 is YYNGEE. The CDR3: CASSASPGNTIYF. The DNA of the CDR3 is TGTGCCAGCAGCGCCTCCCCCGGAAACACCATATATTTT.